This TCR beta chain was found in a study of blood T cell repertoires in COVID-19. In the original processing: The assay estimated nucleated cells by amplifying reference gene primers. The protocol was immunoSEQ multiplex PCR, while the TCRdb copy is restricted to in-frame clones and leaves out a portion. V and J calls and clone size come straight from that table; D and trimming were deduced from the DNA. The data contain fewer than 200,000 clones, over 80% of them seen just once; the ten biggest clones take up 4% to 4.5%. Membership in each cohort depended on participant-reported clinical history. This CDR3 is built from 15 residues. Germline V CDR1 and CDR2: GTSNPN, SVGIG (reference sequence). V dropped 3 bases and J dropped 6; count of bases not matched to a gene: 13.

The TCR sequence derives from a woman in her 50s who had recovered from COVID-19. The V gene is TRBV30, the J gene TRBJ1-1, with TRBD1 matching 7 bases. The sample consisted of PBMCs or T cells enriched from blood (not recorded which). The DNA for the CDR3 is TGTGCCTGGAGCACTGGCAGGACAGGCAACGCTGAAGCTTTCTTT. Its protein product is CAWSTGRTGNAEAFF. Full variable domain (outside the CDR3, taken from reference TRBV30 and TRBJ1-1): SQTIHQWPATLVQPVGSPLSLECTVEGTSNPNLYWYRQAAGRGLQLLFYSVGIGQISSEVPQNLSASRPQDRQFILSSKKLLLSDSGFYLCAWSTGRTGNAEAFFGQGTRLTVV.